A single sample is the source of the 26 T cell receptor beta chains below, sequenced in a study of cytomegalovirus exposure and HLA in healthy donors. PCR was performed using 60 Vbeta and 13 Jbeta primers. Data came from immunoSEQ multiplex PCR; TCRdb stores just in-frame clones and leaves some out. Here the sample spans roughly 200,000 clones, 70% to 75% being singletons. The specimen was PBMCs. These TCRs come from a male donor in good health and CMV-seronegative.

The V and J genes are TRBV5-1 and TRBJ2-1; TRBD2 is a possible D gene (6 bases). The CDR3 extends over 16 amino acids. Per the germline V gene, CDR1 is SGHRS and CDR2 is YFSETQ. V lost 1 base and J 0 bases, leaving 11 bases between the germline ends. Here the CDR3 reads CASSLRSSGSYNEQFF. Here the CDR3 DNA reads TGCGCCAGCAGCTTGAGGAGTAGCGGCTCCTACAATGAGCAGTTCTTC.

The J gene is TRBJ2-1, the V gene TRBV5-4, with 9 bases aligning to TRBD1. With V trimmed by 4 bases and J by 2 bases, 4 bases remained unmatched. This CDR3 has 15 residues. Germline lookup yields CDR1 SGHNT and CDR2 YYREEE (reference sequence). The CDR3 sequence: CASSRDREAYNEQFF. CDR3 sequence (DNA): TGTGCCAGCAGCCGGGACAGGGAGGCCTACAATGAGCAGTTCTTC.

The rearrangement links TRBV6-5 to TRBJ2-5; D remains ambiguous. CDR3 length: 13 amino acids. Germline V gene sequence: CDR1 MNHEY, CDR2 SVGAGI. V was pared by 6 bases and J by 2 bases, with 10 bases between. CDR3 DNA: TGTGCCAGCAGGGGCCAGGTGCAAGAGACCCAGTACTTC. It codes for CASRGQVQETQYF.

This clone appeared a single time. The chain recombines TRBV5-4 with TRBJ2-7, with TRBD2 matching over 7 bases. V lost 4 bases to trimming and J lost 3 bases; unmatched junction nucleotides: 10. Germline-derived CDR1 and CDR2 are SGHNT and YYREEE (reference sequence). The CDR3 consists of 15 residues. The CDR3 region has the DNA TGTGCCAGCAGCCAGGCCTCAACGGGAGGCTACGAGCAGTACTTC. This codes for CASSQASTGGYEQYF. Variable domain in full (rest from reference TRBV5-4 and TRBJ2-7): ETGVTQSPTHLIKTRGQQVTLRCSSQSGHNTVSWYQQALGQGPQFIFQYYREEENGRGNFPPRFSGLQFPNYSSELNVNALELDDSALYLCASSQASTGGYEQYFGPGTRLTVT.

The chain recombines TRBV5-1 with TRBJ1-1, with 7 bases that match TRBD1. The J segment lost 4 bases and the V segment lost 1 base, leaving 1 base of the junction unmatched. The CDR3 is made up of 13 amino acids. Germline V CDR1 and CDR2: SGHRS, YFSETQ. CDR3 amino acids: CASSLSGGTEAFF. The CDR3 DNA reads TGCGCCAGCAGCTTGTCAGGGGGCACTGAAGCTTTCTTT.

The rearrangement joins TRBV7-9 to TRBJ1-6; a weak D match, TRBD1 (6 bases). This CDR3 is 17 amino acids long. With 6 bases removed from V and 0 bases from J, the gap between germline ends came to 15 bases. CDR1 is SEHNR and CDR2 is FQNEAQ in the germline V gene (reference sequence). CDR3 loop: CASRDTRDISYNSPLHF. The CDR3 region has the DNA TGTGCCAGCAGAGATACTCGGGACATCTCCTATAATTCACCCCTCCACTTT.

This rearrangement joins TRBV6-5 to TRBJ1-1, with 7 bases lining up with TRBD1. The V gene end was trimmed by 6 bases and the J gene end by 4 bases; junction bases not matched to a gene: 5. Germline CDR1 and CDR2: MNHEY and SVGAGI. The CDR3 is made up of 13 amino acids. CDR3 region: CASRLDRATEAFF. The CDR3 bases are TGTGCCAGCAGGCTAGACAGGGCCACTGAAGCTTTCTTT.

CDR3 sequence reads: CSARGPSNTGELFF. DNA for the CDR3: TGCAGCGCGCGGGGGCCCTCGAACACCGGGGAGCTGTTTTTT. V usage is TRBV29-1 and J usage is TRBJ2-2; the D gene is possibly TRBD2 (7 bases). Trimming shortened V by 7 bases and J by 0 bases, and 12 bases separated the two germline ends. Germline CDR1 and CDR2: SQVTM and ANQGSEA. The CDR3 runs 14 residues.

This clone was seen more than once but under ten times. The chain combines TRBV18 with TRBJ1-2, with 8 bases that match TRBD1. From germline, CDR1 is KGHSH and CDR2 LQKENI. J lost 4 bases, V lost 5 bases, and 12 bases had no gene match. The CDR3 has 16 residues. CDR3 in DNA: TGTGCCAGCTCATTCGAACCAGGGGGCGAAGCCTATGGCTACACCTTC. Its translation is CASSFEPGGEAYGYTF.

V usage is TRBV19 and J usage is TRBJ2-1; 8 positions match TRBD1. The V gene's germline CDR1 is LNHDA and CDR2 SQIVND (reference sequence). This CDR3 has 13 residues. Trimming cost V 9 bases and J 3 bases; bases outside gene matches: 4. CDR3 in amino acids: CASGQGNYNEQFF. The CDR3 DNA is TGTGCCAGCGGACAGGGAAACTACAATGAGCAGTTCTTC.

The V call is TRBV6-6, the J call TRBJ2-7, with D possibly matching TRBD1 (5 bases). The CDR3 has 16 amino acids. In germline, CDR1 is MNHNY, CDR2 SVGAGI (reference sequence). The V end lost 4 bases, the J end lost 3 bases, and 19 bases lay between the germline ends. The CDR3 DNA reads TGTGCCAGCAGTTTCAGCTTATACCGGACACTCTACGAGCAGTACTTC. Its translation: CASSFSLYRTLYEQYF.

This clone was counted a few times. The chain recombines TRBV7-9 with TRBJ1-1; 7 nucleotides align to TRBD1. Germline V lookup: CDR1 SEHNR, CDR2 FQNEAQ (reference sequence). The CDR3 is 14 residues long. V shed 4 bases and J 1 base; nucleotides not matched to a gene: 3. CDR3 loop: CASSSRTGNTEAFF. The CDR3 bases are TGTGCCAGCAGCTCACGGACAGGGAACACTGAAGCTTTCTTT.

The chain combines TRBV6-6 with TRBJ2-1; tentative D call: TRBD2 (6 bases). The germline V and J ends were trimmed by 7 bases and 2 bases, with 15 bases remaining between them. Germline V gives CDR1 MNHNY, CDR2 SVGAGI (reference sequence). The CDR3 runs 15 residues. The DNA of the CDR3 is TGTGCCAGCACTATAGATAGCGGAGCCTACAATGAGCAGTTCTTC. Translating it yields CASTIDSGAYNEQFF.

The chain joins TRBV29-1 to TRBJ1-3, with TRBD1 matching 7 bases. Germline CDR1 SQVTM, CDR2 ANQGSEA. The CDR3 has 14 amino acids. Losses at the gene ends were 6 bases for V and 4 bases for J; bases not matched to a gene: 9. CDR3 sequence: CSVSIQGGGNTIYF. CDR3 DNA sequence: TGCAGCGTCTCCATCCAGGGGGGCGGAAACACCATATATTTT.

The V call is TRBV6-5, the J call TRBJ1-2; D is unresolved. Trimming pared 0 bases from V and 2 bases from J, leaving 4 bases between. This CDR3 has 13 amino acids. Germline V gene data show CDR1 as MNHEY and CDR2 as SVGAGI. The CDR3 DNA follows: TGTGCCAGCAGTTACTCAACAAACTATGGCTACACCTTC. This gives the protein CASSYSTNYGYTF.

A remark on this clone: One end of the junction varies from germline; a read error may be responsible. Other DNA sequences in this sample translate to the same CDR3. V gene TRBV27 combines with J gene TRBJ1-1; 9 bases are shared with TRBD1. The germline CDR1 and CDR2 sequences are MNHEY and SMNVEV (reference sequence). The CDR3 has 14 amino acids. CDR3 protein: CASSYDRGGTEAFF. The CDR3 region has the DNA TGCGCCAGCAGTTACGACAGGGGGGGCACTGAAGCTTTCTTT.

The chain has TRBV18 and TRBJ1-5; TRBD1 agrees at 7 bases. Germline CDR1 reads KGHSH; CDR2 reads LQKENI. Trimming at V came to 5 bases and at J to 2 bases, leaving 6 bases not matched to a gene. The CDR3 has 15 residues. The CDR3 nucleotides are TGTGCCAGCTCATTTCGACAGGGAGGCAATCAGCCCCAGCATTTT. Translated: CASSFRQGGNQPQHF.

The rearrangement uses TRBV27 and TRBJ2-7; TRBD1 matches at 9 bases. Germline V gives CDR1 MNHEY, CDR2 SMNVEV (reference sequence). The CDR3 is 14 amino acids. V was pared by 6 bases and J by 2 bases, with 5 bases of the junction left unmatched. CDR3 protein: CASRPRTGAYEQYF. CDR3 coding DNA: TGTGCCAGCAGACCCCGGACAGGGGCCTACGAGCAGTACTTC.

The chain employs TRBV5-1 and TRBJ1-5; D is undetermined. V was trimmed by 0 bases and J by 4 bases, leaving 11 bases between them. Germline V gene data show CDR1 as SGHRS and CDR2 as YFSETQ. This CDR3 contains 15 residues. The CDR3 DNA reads TGCGCCAGCAGCTTGGAGCCTTTCGGGAATCAGCCCCAGCATTTT. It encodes CASSLEPFGNQPQHF.

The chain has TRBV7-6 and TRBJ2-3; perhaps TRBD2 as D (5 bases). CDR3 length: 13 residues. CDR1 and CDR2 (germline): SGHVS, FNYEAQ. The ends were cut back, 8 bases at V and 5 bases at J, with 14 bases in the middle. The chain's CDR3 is CASGLSAGDTQYF. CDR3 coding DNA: TGTGCCAGCGGACTTTCGGCAGGAGATACGCAGTATTTT.

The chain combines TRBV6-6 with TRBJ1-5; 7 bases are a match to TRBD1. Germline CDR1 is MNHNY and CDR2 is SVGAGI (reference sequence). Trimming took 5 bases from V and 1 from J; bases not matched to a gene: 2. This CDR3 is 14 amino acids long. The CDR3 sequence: CASSRTGSNQPQHF. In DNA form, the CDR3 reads TGTGCCAGCAGTCGGACAGGAAGCAATCAGCCCCAGCATTTT.

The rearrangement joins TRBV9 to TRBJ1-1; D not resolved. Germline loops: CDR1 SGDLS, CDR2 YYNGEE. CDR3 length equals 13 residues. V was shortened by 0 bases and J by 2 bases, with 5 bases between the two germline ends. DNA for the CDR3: TGTGCCAGCAGCGTAGGAGCCAACACTGAAGCTTTCTTT. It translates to CASSVGANTEAFF.

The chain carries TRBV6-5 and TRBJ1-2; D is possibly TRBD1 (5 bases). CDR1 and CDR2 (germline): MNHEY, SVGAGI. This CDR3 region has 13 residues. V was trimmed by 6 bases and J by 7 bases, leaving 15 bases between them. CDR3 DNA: TGTGCCAGCAGGCAAACTCTAACAGGTGGCTACACCTTC. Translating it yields CASRQTLTGGYTF.

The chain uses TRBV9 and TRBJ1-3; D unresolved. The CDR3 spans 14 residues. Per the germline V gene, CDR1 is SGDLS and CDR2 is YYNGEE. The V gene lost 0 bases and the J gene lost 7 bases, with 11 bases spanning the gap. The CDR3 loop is CASSVAPPENTIYF. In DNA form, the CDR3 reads TGTGCCAGCAGCGTAGCCCCTCCGGAGAACACCATATATTTT.

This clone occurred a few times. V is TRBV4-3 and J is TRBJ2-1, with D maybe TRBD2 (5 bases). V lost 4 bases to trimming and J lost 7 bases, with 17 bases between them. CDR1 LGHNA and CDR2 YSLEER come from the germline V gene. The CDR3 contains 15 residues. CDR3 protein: CASSLSIEGRNEQFF. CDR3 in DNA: TGCGCCAGCAGCCTCTCAATAGAAGGGAGAAATGAGCAGTTCTTC.

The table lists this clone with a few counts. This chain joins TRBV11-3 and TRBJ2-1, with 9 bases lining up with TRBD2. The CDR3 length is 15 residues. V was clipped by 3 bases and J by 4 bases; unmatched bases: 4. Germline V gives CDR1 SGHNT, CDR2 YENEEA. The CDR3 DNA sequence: TGTGCCAGCAGCTTGACTAGCGGCCATTACAATGAGCAGTTCTTC. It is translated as CASSLTSGHYNEQFF.